The TCR beta chain described here comes from a study of cytomegalovirus exposure and HLA in healthy donors (dated by TCRdb to the late 2010s). For the study in its entirety: In an earlier analysis of some 610 of the donors, 276 Gb of sequence data and 95 million to 130 million unique TCR beta sequences from about 190 million T cells were reported. An early release covering 550 to 650 HLA-typed donors comprised approximately 290 gigabases of sequencing data and tens of millions of unique TCR sequences. Of the roughly 390 genotyped donors, about 84% fell in the genetic ancestry cluster associated with self-reported Caucasian donors. The study aimed to test whether cataloging public T cell receptors could reveal signatures of past pathogen exposure. The study profiled the T cell repertoires of hundreds of subjects by immunosequencing and related them to cytomegalovirus serostatus. Besides the first cohort of roughly 660 subjects, a separate validation cohort made up of 90 to 150 different subjects was used. To predict cytomegalovirus infection status, the study combined high-throughput TCR immunosequencing, statistical association of individual TCRs with disease status, and machine learning. To study patterns of TCR occurrence, a later analysis re-analyzed previously published TCR beta repertoires from around 660 donors and added high-resolution HLA genotyping. The later analysis used no new phenotypic data to find candidate immune exposures, relying instead on TCR beta sequences and their occurrence across donors. To decide whether each TCR beta V gene segment behaved as functional or pseudogenic, an earlier analysis of some 600 of the donors relied on high-throughput TCR beta sequencing. Alongside the repertoire data, information on donor age, sex, ethnicity and CMV serostatus was compiled. A later genetic analysis used genome-wide SNP genotypes for about 60% of the 666 donors, treating that subset as a discovery cohort. Every repertoire in the discovery cohort had been generated on one and the same sequencing platform. HLA typing included class I and class II loci at four-digit resolution. The number of typed donors differed by locus: roughly 629-630 for A, B, C, DRB1 and DQB1; approximately 520 for DQA1; 606 for DPA1; and about 450 for DPB1. A handful of DR-DQ haplotypes were handled as single units for association and clustering because linkage in the cohort was strong. Among 300 to 500 genotyped donors of the cohort, an average of about 220,000 unique TCR beta nucleotide sequences was sequenced per donor, of which about 19% were non-productive.

The library was generated by the immunoSEQ multiplex PCR assay. For the multiplex PCR, a mixture combining 60 forward primers for TCR Vbeta segments and 13 reverse primers for TCR Jbeta segments was used. The CDR3 region of rearranged TCR beta genes was amplified from genomic DNA with a multiplex PCR assay. Amplified TCR beta libraries were sequenced as 87-base-pair reads on the Illumina HiSeq System. Per the authors' processing: A later analysis tallied around 82 million unique TCR beta chains across the approximately 670 repertoires, and around 10 million of those chains were shared by two or more donors. Raw reads were error-corrected and collapsed into unique sequences with a nearest-neighbor algorithm that merged closely related sequences to remove PCR and sequencing errors. CDR3 sequences were aligned to IMGT reference sequences to assign V, D and J gene segments. For a sequence to be retained, at least a six-nucleotide match to both a V gene segment and a J gene segment was required. Rearrangements were classified as productive when the CDR3 lacked stop codons and remained in frame with V and J, and all other rearrangements were classified as non-productive. Following IMGT convention, CDR3 was defined as the stretch from the second conserved V-encoded cysteine up to the conserved J-encoded phenylalanine. The earlier analysis of 450 to 750 of the donors excluded any sequence lacking an unambiguous match to a single V gene segment. In an earlier analysis of a few hundred of the donors, V segments were called functional above 56.7% productive rearrangements and were called segregating when the between-donor standard deviation exceeded 5%. A statistical classification framework was built to diagnose cytomegalovirus status from the catalog of TCR beta chain sequences. In a later analysis, V and J genes were assigned by comparing TCR nucleotide sequences against IMGT/GENE-DB human TR gene sequences. In a later analysis, CDR3 sequences and most-parsimonious VDJ recombination scenarios were assigned using the TCRdist pipeline. In a later analysis, every TCR beta chain was defined by the combination of its CDR3 amino acid sequence and its V-gene family, and reads without a unique V-gene family were dropped. As a way to deal with suspected cross-contamination and a sequencing artifact, a later analysis dropped hundreds of nucleotide sequences that were highly shared and had low generation probability. In a later analysis, a clonal expansion index for each public chain was calculated from normalized within-repertoire ranks of inferred template counts. A later analysis computed generation probabilities with a VDJ recombination model fitted to out-of-frame rearrangements, and checked the results against IGoR. In a later analysis, TCR-TCR, TCR-HLA and TCR-CMV co-occurrence was scored with hypergeometric tests, and a repertoire-size bias correction was applied to TCR pairs. False discovery rates were estimated in a later analysis by permuting HLA or CMV assignments 20 times. In a later analysis, co-occurring TCRs were grouped using DBSCAN, with TCRdist sequence similarity added in when clustering inside HLA-allele-positive subsets. Co-occurrence clustering excluded repertoires with fewer than 30,000 or more than 120,000 public chains, plus five with anomalous nucleotide sharing. In its TCRdb copy, this immuneACCESS table keeps in-frame sequences only and misses some clones. Where compared with another copy, unresolved V genes explain less than half of these, and the others have no known cause. The V and J calls and the clone size are those of that table, but D and trimming were determined from the DNA. The sample table contains roughly 190,000 clones; only one count was recorded for over 80% of them. The ten biggest clones cover around 1.2% of the sample.

The cohort comprised under 700 healthy bone marrow donors. Cohort members were all nominally healthy when sampled, although unrecorded immune exposures were likely present. The donor was CMV seronegative and was included in the group of about 350 seronegative cohort members. A peripheral blood sample was collected from each donor, and TCR beta sequencing was performed on peripheral blood mononuclear cells. The Qiagen DNeasy Blood Extraction Kit was used to extract genomic DNA from the blood cell samples. This clone was found once. Its specific antigen is unknown. Base qualities were left out, and no much larger clone turns up one base away. Beyond this particular receptor, the publication reports: Roughly uniform sequencing depth across donors was assumed in presence/absence analyses, although this assumption may not hold. Some IMGT-functional V segments, including TRBV6-2 and TRBV6-3, could not be distinguished by the 87-base-pair reads and were therefore excluded. An earlier analysis of around 600 of the donors showed that most TCR beta V segments appeared in productive rearrangements either about 90% or about 30% of the time, which broadly matched IMGT annotations. In a later analysis, several top co-occurrence clusters were reported to appear linked to parvovirus B19, influenza, CMV and Epstein-Barr virus. In a later analysis, TCR association rates were found to vary across HLA loci, with the most associated TCRs seen for DRB1 alleles and the fewest for HLA-C alleles. The sequencing pipeline was judged likely to have produced a cluster of highly shared sequence variants as a technical artifact. According to a later analysis, most CMV-associated TCR beta chains appeared to be HLA-restricted, and the HLA associations seemed to be driven largely by CMV exposure. CMV serostatus was the only immune exposure information available for the cohort. A further reported finding was that TCR beta sequences accurately predicted the HLA-A and HLA-B alleles for most subjects in the first cohort. In the study, around 150 TCR beta chains were listed as associated with cytomegalovirus. In a later analysis, HLA-associated TCR beta chains were found to be more clonally expanded and to have lower generation probabilities than equally common non-associated chains. Correlated functional status among segregating V segments might reflect linkage disequilibrium, but an unknown experimental factor could not be ruled out. According to the authors, the approach could potentially be generalized to other disease states and immunological phenotypes. When HLA alleles, especially DR and DQ, strongly co-occurred, TCR associations were difficult to assign to individual alleles. At a false discovery rate of 0.05, a later analysis linked approximately 18,000 TCR beta sequences to specific HLA alleles. Cytomegalovirus status was reported to be diagnosed by the classifier with high specificity and sensitivity in both the original and validation cohorts. In a later genetic analysis, fewer N-insertions in productive TCRs were reported among donors in an Asian-associated ancestry cluster than the roughly 710-donor mean. Because HLA typing was unavailable for some donors at each locus, only the typed subset was used in association tests. Because counts were too low, seventeen rarely observed V segments, including chromosome 9 orphons, were left out of the earlier analysis of 587 of the donors. An association between a missense DCLRE1C variant and V-gene and J-gene trimming of TCR beta chains was found in a later genetic analysis and replicated in an independent cohort. This cohort had only TCR beta chains sequenced, and the lack of alpha or paired-chain data limited which features could be detected. While some public TCRs were present in many individuals, most TCR sequences turned up only very rarely across donors. In vitro tests confirmed that a few of the cytomegalovirus-associated TCR beta chains recognize cytomegalovirus antigens.

For CDR1 and CDR2, the germline V gene lists SNHLY and FYNNEI. V and J are truncated by 4 bases and 7 bases respectively, leaving an intervening sequence of 13 bases. Counted from cysteine to phenylalanine, this CDR3 has 13 amino acids. Of all the DNA, just the CDR3 is kept, 39 bases in frame from base 1. This receptor was identified in a man aged 25 to 40 in good health and CMV-seronegative. The chain couples TRBV2 to TRBJ1-1, with a tentative D gene TRBD1 over 6 matching bases. The sequencing input was PBMCs. The CDR3 region: CASSVQGSDEAFF. The DNA is as follows: TGTGCCAGCAGTGTGCAGGGGTCGGATGAAGCTTTCTTT.